What follows is one T cell receptor (beta chain) and its context. This sample is drawn from a study of blood T cell repertoires in COVID-19. Whole-study context: COVID-19 samples, acute and convalescent, were from the United States, Italy and Spain. In each case, the material was cDNA or gDNA derived from T cells, B-cell-depleted T cells, or PBMCs.

Per the original methods: Nucleated cell number was recorded as an estimate derived from reference gene primer amplification. Using immunoSEQ multiplex PCR, the repertoire was profiled, and TCRdb retains in-frame clones only, with some absent. V and J calls and clone size are copied from that table; D and trimming were computed from the DNA. The sample shows 100,000 to 150,000 clones, 90% to 95% of them seen only once. This CDR3 comprises 15 residues. V was pared by 2 bases and J by 1 base, with 12 bases between. Per the germline V gene, CDR1 is MNHEY and CDR2 is SMNVEV (reference sequence). Seattle participants joined during active infection and were tracked over time.

This chain links TRBV27 with TRBJ2-7; TRBD1 is a possible D gene (7 bases). The TCR was taken from a man over 45 with COVID-19, enrolled during active disease. Sequencing input: peripheral blood. The CDR3 region has the DNA TGTGCCAGCAGTTTAGGGCAGGGGGGTTCCTACGAGCAGTACGTC. Protein sequence: CASSLGQGGSYEQYV.